This T cell receptor (beta chain) was documented in a study of blood T cell repertoires in COVID-19. Study-level background: Italy, Spain and the United States were the sources of the convalescent and acute COVID-19 samples.

Germline V gene sequence: CDR1 SGHRS, CDR2 YFSETQ. Trimming cost V 0 bases and J 5 bases; bases outside gene matches: 11. CDR3 length: 18 amino acids. In the authors' methods: Scientists estimated how many nucleated cells there were by amplifying reference gene primers. Produced via immunoSEQ multiplex PCR; TCRdb's table is partial and in-frame only. Clonal size and the V and J genes are those of that table, whereas D and trimming came from the DNA. In the table there are 200,000 to 250,000 clones, about 85% of which are singletons. All recovered Cohort 3 donors got two negative PCRs, got clearance, or saw symptom resolution.

Sample: PBMCs or T cells enriched from blood (not recorded which). This TCR was sampled from a man aged 25 to 40 who had recovered from COVID-19. The rearrangement uses TRBV5-1 and TRBJ1-4; 9 nucleotides agree with TRBD1. The DNA for the CDR3 is TGCGCCAGCAGCTTGGCCTCTTTCACCGGGACAGGGAATGAAAAACTGTTTTTT. Protein sequence: CASSLASFTGTGNEKLFF.